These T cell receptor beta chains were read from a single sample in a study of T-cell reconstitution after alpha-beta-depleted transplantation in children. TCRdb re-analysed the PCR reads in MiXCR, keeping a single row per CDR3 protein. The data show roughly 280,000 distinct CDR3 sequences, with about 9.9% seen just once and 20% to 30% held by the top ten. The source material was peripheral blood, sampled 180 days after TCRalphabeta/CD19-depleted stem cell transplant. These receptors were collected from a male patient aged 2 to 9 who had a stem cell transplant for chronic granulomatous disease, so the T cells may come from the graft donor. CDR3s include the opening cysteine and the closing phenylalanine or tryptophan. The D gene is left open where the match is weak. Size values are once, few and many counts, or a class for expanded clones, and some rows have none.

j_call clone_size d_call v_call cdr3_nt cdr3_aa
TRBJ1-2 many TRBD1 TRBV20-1 TGCAGTGCTGTAAGGGACAGGGAAGTGGATGGCTACACCTTC CSAVRDREVDGYTF
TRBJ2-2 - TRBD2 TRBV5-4 TGTGCCAGCAGCTTGCCACCCAAAGGACTAGCGGGAGGGTCTGGGGAGCTGTTTTTT CASSLPPKGLAGGSGELFF
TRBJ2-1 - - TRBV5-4 TGTGCCAGCAGCTCGGGGTCTAAGTGGGACCAGTTCTTC CASSSGSKWDQFF
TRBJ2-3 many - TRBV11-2 TGTGCCAGCAGCCCGGGACTTTCAGATACGCAGTATTTT CASSPGLSDTQYF
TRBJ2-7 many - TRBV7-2 TGTGCCAGCAGCTTAGCGATAGCGCCCATAACTTTC CASSLAIAPITF
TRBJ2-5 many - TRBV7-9 TGTGCCAGCAGAGGCAGGGAAGAGACCCAGTACTTC CASRGREETQYF
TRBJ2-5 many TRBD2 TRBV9 TGTGCCAGCAGCGTAGGGGGCGGGAGGGCCCCCGTGGAGACCCAGTACTTC CASSVGGGRAPVETQYF
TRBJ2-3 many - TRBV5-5 TGTGCCAGCAGCTTCCAGGGAAGGACAGATACGCAGTATTTT CASSFQGRTDTQYF
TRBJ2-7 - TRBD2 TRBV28 TGTGCCAGCAGCCTTGGACTAGCGGGAGACTACGAGCAGTCCTTC CASSLGLAGDYEQSF
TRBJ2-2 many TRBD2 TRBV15 TGTGCCACCAGCAGAGATCCCCCCCTAGCGGGAGCCTTCACGGACACCGGGGAGCTGTTTTTT CATSRDPPLAGAFTDTGELFF
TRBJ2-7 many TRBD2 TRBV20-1 TGCAGTGCTAGAGATCCGACTAGCGGGGGTAACGAGCAGTACTTC CSARDPTSGGNEQYF
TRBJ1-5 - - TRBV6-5 TGTGCCAGCAGTTACGGCGTTACTCACCCCCAGCATTTT CASSYGVTHPQHF
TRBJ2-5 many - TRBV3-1 TGTGCCAGCAGCCAAGTTGGCAGGAGGGAGACCCAGTACTTC CASSQVGRRETQYF
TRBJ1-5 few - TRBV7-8 TGTGCCAGCACCCCCCGGGACAGCAATCAGCCCCAGCATTTT CASTPRDSNQPQHF
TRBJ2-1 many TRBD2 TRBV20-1 TGCAGTGCTGTAGCGGGAGTGTCCTACAATGAGCAGTTCTTC CSAVAGVSYNEQFF
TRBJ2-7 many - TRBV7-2 TGTGCCAGCAGCCAAAGCGGGCAGGGGGGCTCCTACGAGCAGTACTTC CASSQSGQGGSYEQYF
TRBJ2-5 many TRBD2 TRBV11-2 TGTGCCAGCAGCTTTCGAACTAGCGGGGAGACCCAGTACTTC CASSFRTSGETQYF
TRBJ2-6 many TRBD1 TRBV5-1 TGCGCCAGCAGCCAGGGACAGTCCGTCAGATTCTCTGGGGCCAACGTCCTGACTTTC CASSQGQSVRFSGANVLTF
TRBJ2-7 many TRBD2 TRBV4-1 TGCGCCAGCAGCTCCGACCCGGGAGGACCATACTCCTACGAGCAGTACTTC CASSSDPGGPYSYEQYF
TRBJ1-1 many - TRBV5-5 TGTGCCAGCAGCTTGTGGGGGAGCAGGGGCACGATCGCTGAAGCTTTCTTT CASSLWGSRGTIAEAFF